This T cell receptor beta chain was retrieved from a study of cytomegalovirus exposure and HLA in healthy donors. Broader study findings: It was reported that the classifier diagnosed cytomegalovirus status with high specificity and sensitivity in both the original and validation cohorts. Later analysis demonstrated an association between a missense DCLRE1C variant and TCR beta V- and J-gene trimming. In vitro confirmation showed three CMV-associated chains to be CMV antigen specific.

Healthy bone marrow donors formed the donor group. Regarding this clone: The antigen remains unidentified.

A multiplex PCR was run with 60 Vbeta primers and 13 Jbeta primers. Sequencing used immunoSEQ multiplex PCR; TCRdb keeps in-frame clones, though not all of them. The data show under 200,000 clones, 81% seen once. Germline V gives CDR1 LNHDA, CDR2 SQIVND (reference sequence). CDR3 length equals 15 residues. Trimming removed 2 bases at V and 2 bases at J, with 13 bases between. The material sequenced was PBMCs. The chain uses TRBV19 and TRBJ2-7, with a weak D call TRBD1 (5 bases). The clonotype was recovered from a man aged 45 to 65 in good health and CMV-seropositive. CDR3 sequence: CASSISQGSTYEQYF. The CDR3 region has the DNA TGTGCCAGTAGTATATCGCAGGGTAGTACCTACGAGCAGTACTTC. Based on the CDR3 plus reference TRBV19 and TRBJ2-7, the full variable domain is DGGITQSPKYLFRKEGQNVTLSCEQNLNHDAMYWYRQDPGQGLRLIYYSQIVNDFQKGDIAEGYSVSREKKESFPLTVTSAQKNPTAFYLCASSISQGSTYEQYFGPGTRLTVT.